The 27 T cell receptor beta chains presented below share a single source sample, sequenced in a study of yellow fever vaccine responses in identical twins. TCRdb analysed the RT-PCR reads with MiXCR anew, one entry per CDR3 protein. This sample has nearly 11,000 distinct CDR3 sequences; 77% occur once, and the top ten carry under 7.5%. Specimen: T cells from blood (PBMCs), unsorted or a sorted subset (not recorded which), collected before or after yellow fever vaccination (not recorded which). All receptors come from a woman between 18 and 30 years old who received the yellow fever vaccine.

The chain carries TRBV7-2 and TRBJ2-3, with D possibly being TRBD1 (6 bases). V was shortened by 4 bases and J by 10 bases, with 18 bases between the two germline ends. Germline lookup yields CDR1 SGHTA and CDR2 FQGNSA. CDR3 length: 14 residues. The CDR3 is CASSSPEGVAAQYF. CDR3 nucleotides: TGTGCCAGCAGCTCCCCCGAGGGGGTAGCTGCGCAGTATTTT.

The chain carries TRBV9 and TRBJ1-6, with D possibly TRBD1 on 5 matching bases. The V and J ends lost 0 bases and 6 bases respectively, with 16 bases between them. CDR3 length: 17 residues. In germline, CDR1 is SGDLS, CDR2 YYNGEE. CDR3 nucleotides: TGTGCCAGCAGCGTAGCCCGAGACGGGACGATTAATTCACCCCTCCACTTT. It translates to CASSVARDGTINSPLHF.

The CDR3 nucleotides are TGTGCCAGCAGCTCCGGACAGGGCATGGGAGAGCTGTTTTTT. It encodes CASSSGQGMGELFF. The chain joins TRBV11-1 to TRBJ2-2; 8 bases map to TRBD1. Per germline, CDR1 SGHAT and CDR2 FQDESV (reference sequence). This CDR3 contains 14 residues. Losses at the gene ends were 4 bases for V and 11 bases for J; bases not matched to a gene: 9.

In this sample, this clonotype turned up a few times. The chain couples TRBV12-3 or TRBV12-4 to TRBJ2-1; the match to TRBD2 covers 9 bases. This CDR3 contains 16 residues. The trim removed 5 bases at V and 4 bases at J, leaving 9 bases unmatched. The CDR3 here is CASSTYSGRGYNEQFF. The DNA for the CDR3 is TGTGCCAGCAGTACCTATAGCGGGAGAGGTTACAATGAGCAGTTCTTC.

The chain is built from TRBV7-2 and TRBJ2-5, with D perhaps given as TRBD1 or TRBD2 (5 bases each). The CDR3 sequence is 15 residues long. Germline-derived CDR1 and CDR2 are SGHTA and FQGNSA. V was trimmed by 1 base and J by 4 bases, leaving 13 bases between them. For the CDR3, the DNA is TGTGCCAGCAGCTTAGGTCCAGGGACGGTAGAGACCCAGTACTTC. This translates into CASSLGPGTVETQYF. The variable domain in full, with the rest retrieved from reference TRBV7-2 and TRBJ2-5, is GAGVSQSPSNKVTEKGKDVELRCDPISGHTALYWYRQSLGQGLEFLIYFQGNSAPDKSGLPSDRFSAERTGGSVSTLTIQRTQQEDSAVYLCASSLGPGTVETQYFGPGTRLLVL.

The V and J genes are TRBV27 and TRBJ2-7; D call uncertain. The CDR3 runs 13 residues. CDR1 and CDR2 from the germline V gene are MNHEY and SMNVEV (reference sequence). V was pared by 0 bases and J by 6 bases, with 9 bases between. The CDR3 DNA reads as TGTGCCAGCAGTTTATCTATCCGTTCCGAGCAGTACGTC. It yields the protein CASSLSIRSEQYV.

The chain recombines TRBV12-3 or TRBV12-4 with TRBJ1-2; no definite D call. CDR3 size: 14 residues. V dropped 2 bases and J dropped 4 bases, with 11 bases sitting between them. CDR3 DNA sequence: TGTGCCAGCAGTTTACACGCGGGGTCCTATGGCTACACCTTC. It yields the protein CASSLHAGSYGYTF.

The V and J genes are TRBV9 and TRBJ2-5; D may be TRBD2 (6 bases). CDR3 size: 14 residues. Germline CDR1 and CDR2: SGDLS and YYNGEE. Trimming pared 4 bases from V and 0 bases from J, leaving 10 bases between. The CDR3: CASSPGEYQETQYF. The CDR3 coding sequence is TGTGCCAGCAGCCCGGGAGAGTACCAAGAGACCCAGTACTTC.

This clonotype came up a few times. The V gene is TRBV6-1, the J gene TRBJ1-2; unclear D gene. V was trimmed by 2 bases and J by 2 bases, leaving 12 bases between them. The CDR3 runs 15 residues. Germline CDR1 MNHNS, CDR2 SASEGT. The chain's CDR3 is CASSELEGTNYGYTF. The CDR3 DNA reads TGTGCCAGCAGTGAACTTGAGGGAACCAACTATGGCTACACCTTC.

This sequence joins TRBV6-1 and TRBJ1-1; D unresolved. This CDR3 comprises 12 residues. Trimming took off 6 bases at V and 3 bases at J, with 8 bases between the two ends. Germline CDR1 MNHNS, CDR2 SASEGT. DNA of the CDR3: TGTGCCAGCAGCCAAGACTACACTGAAGCTTTCTTT. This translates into CASSQDYTEAFF.

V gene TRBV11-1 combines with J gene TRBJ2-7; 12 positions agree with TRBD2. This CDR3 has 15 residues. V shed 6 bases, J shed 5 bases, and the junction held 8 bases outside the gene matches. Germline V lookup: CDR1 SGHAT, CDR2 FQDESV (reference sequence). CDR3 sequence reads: CASSSTSGSLDEQYF. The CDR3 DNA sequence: TGTGCCAGCAGTTCGACTAGCGGGAGCCTCGACGAGCAGTACTTC.

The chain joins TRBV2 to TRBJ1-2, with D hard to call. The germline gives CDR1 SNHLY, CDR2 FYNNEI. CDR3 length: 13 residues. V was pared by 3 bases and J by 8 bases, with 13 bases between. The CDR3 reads CASSDKICGGYTF. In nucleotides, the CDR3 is TGTGCCAGCAGTGACAAAATCTGTGGCGGCTACACCTTC.

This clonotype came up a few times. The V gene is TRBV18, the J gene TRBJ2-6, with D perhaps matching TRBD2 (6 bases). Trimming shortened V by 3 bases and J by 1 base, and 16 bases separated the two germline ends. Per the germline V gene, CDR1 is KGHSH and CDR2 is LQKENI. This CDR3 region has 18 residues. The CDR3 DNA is TGTGCCAGCTCACCTCTTGAGACTAGGACATCTGGGGCCAACGTCCTGACTTTC. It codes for CASSPLETRTSGANVLTF. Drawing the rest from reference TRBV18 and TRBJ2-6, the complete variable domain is NAGVMQNPRHLVRRRGQEARLRCSPMKGHSHVYWYRQLPEEGLKFMVYLQKENIIDESGMPKERFSAEFPKEGPSILRIQQVVRGDSAAYFCASSPLETRTSGANVLTFGAGSRLTVL.

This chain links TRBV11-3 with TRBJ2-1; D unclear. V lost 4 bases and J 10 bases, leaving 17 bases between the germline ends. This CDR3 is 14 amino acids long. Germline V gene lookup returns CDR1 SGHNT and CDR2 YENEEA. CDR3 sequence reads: CASSSRSAASEQFF. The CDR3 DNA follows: TGTGCCAGCAGCTCCCGCTCCGCGGCGAGCGAGCAGTTCTTC.

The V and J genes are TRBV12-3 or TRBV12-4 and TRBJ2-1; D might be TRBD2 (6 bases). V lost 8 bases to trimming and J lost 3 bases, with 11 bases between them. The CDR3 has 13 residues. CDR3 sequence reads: CASSYGSYNEQFF. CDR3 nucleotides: TGTGCCAGCTCGTACGGGAGCTACAATGAGCAGTTCTTC.

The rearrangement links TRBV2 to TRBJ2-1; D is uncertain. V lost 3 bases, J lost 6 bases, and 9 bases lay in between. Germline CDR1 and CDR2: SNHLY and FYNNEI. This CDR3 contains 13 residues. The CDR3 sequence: CASSDGVGNEQFF. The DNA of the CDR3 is TGTGCCAGCAGTGATGGGGTGGGCAATGAGCAGTTCTTC.

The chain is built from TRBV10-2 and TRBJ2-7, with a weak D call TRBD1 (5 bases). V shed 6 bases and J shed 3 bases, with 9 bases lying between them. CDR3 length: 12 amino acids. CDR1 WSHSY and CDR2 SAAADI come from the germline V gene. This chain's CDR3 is CASSFDSYEQYV. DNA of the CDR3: TGCGCCAGCAGCTTTGACAGCTACGAGCAGTACGTC.

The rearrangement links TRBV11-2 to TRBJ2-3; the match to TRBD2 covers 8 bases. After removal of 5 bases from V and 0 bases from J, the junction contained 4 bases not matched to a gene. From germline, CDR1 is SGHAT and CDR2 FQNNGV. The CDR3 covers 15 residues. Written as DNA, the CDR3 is TGTGCCAGCAGCACCCGGACTAGCAGCACAGATACGCAGTATTTT. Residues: CASSTRTSSTDTQYF.

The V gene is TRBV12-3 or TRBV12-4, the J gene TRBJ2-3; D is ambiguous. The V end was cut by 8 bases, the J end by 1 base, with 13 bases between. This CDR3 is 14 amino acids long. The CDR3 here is CASRSPYGTDTQYF. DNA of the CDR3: TGTGCCAGCCGGAGCCCATATGGCACAGATACGCAGTATTTT.

The CDR3 DNA reads as TGTGCCACCAGTATGTCTAGCGTCCGCTACAATGAGCAGTTCTTC. Translation: CATSMSSVRYNEQFF. The chain links TRBV24-1 to TRBJ2-1, with TRBD2 as a possible D gene (6 bases). Trimming pared 6 bases from V and 3 bases from J, leaving 14 bases between. CDR1 and CDR2 from the germline V gene are KGHDR and SFDVKD. This CDR3 has 15 amino acids.

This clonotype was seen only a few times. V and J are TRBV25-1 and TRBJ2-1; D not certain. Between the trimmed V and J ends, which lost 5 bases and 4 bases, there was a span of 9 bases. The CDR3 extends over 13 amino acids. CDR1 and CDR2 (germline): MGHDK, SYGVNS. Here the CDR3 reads CASSSVGYNEQFF. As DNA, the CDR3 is TGTGCCAGCAGTAGCGTGGGGTACAATGAGCAGTTCTTC.

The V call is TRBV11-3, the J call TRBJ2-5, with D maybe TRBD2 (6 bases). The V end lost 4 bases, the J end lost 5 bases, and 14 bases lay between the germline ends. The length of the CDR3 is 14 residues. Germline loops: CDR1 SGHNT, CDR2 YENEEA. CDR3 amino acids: CASSSNPGGETQYF. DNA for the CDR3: TGTGCCAGCAGCTCGAACCCTGGGGGGGAGACCCAGTACTTC.

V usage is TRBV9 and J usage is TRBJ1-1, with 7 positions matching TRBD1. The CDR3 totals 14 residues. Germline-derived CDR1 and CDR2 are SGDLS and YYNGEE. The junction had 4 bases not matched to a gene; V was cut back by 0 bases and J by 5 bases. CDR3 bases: TGTGCCAGCAGCGTAGAAGGGGGCAGGACTGAAGCTTTCTTT. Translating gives CASSVEGGRTEAFF. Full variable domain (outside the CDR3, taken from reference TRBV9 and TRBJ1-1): DSGVTQTPKHLITATGQRVTLRCSPRSGDLSVYWYQQSLDQGLQFLIQYYNGEERAKGNILERFSAQQFPDLHSELNLSSLELGDSALYFCASSVEGGRTEAFFGQGTRLTVV.

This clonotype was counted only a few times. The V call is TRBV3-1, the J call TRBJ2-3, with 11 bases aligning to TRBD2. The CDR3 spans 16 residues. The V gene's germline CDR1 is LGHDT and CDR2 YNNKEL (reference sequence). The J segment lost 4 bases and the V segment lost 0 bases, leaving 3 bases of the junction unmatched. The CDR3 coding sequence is TGTGCCAGCAGCCAAGAACCGGGACTAGCGGCAGATACGCAGTATTTT. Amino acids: CASSQEPGLAADTQYF.

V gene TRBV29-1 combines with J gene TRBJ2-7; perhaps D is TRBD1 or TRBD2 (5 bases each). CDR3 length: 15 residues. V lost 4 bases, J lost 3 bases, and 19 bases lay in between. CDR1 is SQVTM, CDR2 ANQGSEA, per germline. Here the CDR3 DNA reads TGCAGCGTTGCGGGCGAGGACACCGGGGACTACGAGCAGTACTTC. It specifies CSVAGEDTGDYEQYF.

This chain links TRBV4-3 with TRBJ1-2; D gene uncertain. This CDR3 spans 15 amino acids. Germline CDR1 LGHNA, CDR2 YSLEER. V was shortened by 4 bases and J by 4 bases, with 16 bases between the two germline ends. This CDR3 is CASSREPVGPYGYTF. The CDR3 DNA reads TGCGCCAGCAGCCGAGAGCCTGTAGGGCCCTATGGCTACACCTTC.

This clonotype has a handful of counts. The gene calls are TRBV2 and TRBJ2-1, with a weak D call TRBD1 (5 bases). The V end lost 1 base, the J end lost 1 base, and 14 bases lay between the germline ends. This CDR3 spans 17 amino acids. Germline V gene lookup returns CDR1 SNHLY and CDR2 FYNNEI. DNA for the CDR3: TGTGCCAGCAGTGAAGGGCGTCAGGGATGGTCCTACAATGAGCAGTTCTTC. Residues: CASSEGRQGWSYNEQFF.